These T cell receptor beta chains were read from a single sample in a study of response to subunit inactivated influenza vaccine. TCRdb independently ran MiXCR on the RT-PCR reads; one entry per CDR3 protein. Counted here are hundreds of thousands of distinct CDR3 sequences, about a fifth occurring once; the ten biggest clones make up roughly a tenth. This specimen was PBMCs from blood, taken about 5 days after vaccination. Receptors were obtained from a man aged 50 to 60 who received an inactivated influenza vaccine. CDR3s leave out the opening cysteine and the closing phenylalanine or tryptophan. A D gene is named only where the DNA matches it firmly.

d_call | j_call | v_call | cdr3_aa
NA | TRBJ2-7 | TRBV12-3/TRBV12-4 | ASRSTGRGWEQY
NA | TRBJ2-7 | TRBV29-1 | SVSGKSSYEQY
NA | TRBJ2-2 | TRBV6-1 | ASSVWFAGELF
NA | TRBJ2-5 | TRBV18 | ASSDRAKGQETQY
NA | TRBJ2-1 | TRBV7-9 | ASSLYQSPAEWAQF
NA | TRBJ2-3 | TRBV7-2 | ASSPSPSTDTQY
TRBD2 | TRBJ2-2 | TRBV12-3/TRBV12-4 | ASTKTSGFLPGELF
NA | TRBJ2-4 | TRBV6-2/TRBV6-3 | ASSKAKNIQY
TRBD2 | TRBJ2-1 | TRBV28 | ASSLSLAGGNNEQF
NA | TRBJ2-7 | TRBV28 | ASSSPGHISYEQY
NA | TRBJ1-1 | TRBV11-2 | ASSLVAGFPTNEAF
NA | TRBJ2-7 | TRBV27 | ASSTPEGGRYEQY
NA | TRBJ2-5 | TRBV5-1 | ASSPLARGGIETQY
TRBD2 | TRBJ2-1 | TRBV4-2 | ASSLGTSPDEQF
NA | TRBJ2-7 | TRBV12-3/TRBV12-4 | ASKQSSYEQY
NA | TRBJ1-6 | TRBV10-3 | AISEGDLNSPLH
NA | TRBJ2-5 | TRBV7-2 | ASSLVDAQETQY
TRBD1 | TRBJ1-1 | TRBV10-3 | AISESRTGGTEAF
NA | TRBJ1-6 | TRBV19 | ASSIDRRTNSPLH
NA | TRBJ1-2 | TRBV10-3 | AITRGQAQNYGYT
NA | TRBJ1-5 | TRBV12-3/TRBV12-4 | ASSQGFDQPQH
NA | TRBJ2-7 | TRBV6-2/TRBV6-3 | ASTRPLSYEQY
NA | TRBJ2-1 | TRBV24-1 | ATSDLYSSSYNEQF
NA | TRBJ1-4 | TRBV5-5 | ASSLMGREKLF
TRBD1 | TRBJ2-7 | TRBV20-1 | SAGRTGQEQY
TRBD2 | TRBJ2-3 | TRBV20-1 | SAKGLGLAGVTDTQY
NA | TRBJ2-5 | TRBV12-5 | ALKRETQY
TRBD2 | TRBJ2-7 | TRBV5-1 | ASSLVASGSNSYEQY
NA | TRBJ1-3 | TRBV12-3/TRBV12-4 | ASSSLNTIY
NA | TRBJ1-2 | TRBV12-3/TRBV12-4 | ASSLVGGVVNYGYT
NA | TRBJ2-2 | TRBV5-1 | ASSFSESGELF